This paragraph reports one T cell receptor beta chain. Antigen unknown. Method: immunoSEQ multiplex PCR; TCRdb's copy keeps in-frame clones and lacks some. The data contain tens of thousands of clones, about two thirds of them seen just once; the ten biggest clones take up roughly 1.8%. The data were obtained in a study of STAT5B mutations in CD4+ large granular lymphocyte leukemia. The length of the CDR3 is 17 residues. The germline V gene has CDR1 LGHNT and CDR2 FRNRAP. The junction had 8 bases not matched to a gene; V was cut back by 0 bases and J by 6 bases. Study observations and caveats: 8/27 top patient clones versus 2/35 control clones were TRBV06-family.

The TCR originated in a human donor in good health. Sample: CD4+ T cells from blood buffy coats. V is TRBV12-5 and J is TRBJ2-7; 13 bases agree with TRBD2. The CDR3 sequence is CASGLVVLAGGKGEQYF. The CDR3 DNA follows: TGTGCTAGTGGTTTGGTAGTACTAGCGGGGGGGAAAGGCGAGCAGTACTTC.